This TCR beta chain was documented in a study of T cells in Graves' hyperthyroidism and ophthalmopathy (dated by TCRdb to the late 2010s). Regarding the complete study: Peripheral blood was sampled at the time of initial diagnosis, prior to any treatment. Prospective prediction of ophthalmopathy was tested in an independent validation cohort consisting of about 20 hyperthyroidism patients and some 15 patients who later progressed to ophthalmopathy. For training and testing, the approximately 92 patients in the discovery cohort were randomly divided in a 7:3 ratio. In about six Graves' hyperthyroidism patients, the study also compared T-cell repertoires from thyroid tissue with T-cell repertoires from blood. To identify TCR V-J signatures that set the groups apart, the researchers used a discovery cohort of about a hundred patients, made up of roughly 45 with Graves' ophthalmopathy and some 58 with stable Graves' hyperthyroidism. The paper describes TCR Vbeta CDR3 sequencing of about 140 peripheral blood samples, made up of some 40 ophthalmopathy patients, 70 to 75 hyperthyroidism patients and roughly 17 progressor patients. After sampling, hyperthyroidism patients received methimazole starting at 30 mg daily, and ophthalmopathy patients received high-dose intravenous methylprednisolone. Broad study findings and their caveats: In validation, the model predicted progression to ophthalmopathy with 60% to 71% sensitivity and 72.22% specificity, a median of about 6.7 months before onset. Sample size was not statistically predetermined, and blinding of investigators to group allocation was not performed. Most expanded thyroid clonotypes (frequency above 0.001) were also detected in blood, a finding suggesting that blood repertoires may reflect thyroid immune responses. Ophthalmopathy was separated from stable hyperthyroidism by a 13 V-J signature model, with around 90% sensitivity and approximately 81% specificity obtained in cross-validation and 80%/75% obtained in testing.

The CDR3, from cysteine to phenylalanine, totals 14 residues. The sequence is cut down to CDR3 DNA, 42 bases in frame from base 1. Germline trimming amounts to 6 bases on V and 2 bases on J, with 5 as the count of junction bases outside the gene matches. From a lookup of the germline V gene (reference sequence), CDR1 and CDR2 are WNHNN and SYGVQD. Amplification of TCR beta CDR3 regions was carried out from RNA transcripts. For the first round of RT-PCR on the TCR CDR3, the HTBI primer set was used together with the Qiagen OneStep RT-PCR kit. A second multiplex PCR round built the libraries, followed by size selection and purification. Sequencing of the libraries was done on an Illumina HiSeq2000 using paired-end 100 bp reads. The original methods were these. SOAPnuke was used to process the raw data, with reads discarded if the reads contained adapters or uncalled bases, had a mean Phred below 15, or lacked an exact constant-primer or identifier match. COPE v1.2.5 was used to merge high-quality paired reads, and clonotypes were defined as unique nucleotide sequences. Clonotypes were aligned to IMGT TRBV, TRBD and TRBJ reference segments using MiTCR v1.1. The analysis included only V-J combinations with a frequency above 0.0001, which together covered roughly 99% of the repertoires. A TCS score was defined as the ratio of F50 (clonal expansion) to E x V (chaos), with BLOSUM62-based TCRdist applied between CDR3 peptides within each V-J. Welch's t-statistics and random forest reduced 500 to 550 V-J features to around 14, which were used in a naive Bayes classifier (R e1071). TCRdb reworked the public reads: Q25 trimming with fastp, MiXCR clone assembly, productive beta chains retained. Rows with a matching CDR3 protein are joined into one entry that keeps the most common DNA and genes. The V and J calls were determined by TCRdb, not by the authors. The table for this sample lists about 500,000 distinct CDR3 sequences; roughly a sixth of them were counted only once. The biggest ten clones account for roughly a sixth of the sample.

There are a few counts of this clonotype. No antigen is known for it. Base qualities are not recorded, but no much larger clone differs from it by a single base. Ophthalmopathy patients had moderately to severely active disease, Clinical Activity Score of at least 3, NOSPECS grade of at least 4, and duration under 3 months. Exclusion was applied to patients with uncontrolled infections, other autoimmune diseases, pregnancy or lactation. Diagnoses were based on clinical symptoms, serum thyroxine and TRAb, thyroid ultrasound and orbital computed tomography. PBMCs were isolated from about 9 ml of fresh peripheral blood by Ficoll-Paque density gradient centrifugation. Trizol reagent was used to extract total RNA, and RNA quality was then checked on an Agilent 2100 Bioanalyzer.

The chain uses TRBV10-1 and TRBJ2-3, and TRBD1 aligns with 7 junction nucleotides. Sample: blood. The clonotype comes from a woman under 30 with Graves' ophthalmopathy. CDR3 region: CASSAEGATDTQYF. The DNA sequence reads TGCGCCAGCAGCGCCGAGGGGGCCACAGATACGCAGTATTTT.